The next 27 T cell receptor beta chains were all read from a single sample in a study of T-cell memory formation after mild COVID-19. Using its own MiXCR run on the 5' RACE reads, TCRdb lists one record per CDR3 protein. The sample lists roughly 350,000 distinct CDR3 sequences, around 28% occurring once. The sequencing sample was made of PBMCs or a T cell subset sorted from them (not recorded which). These receptors were collected from an adult woman who had mild COVID-19 (a few samples of this study predate the infection). Cell type and time point are not known.

There are a few counts of this clonotype. V is TRBV7-6 and J is TRBJ2-5; TRBD1 agrees at 7 bases. The germline V gene has CDR1 SGHVS and CDR2 FNYEAQ. The CDR3 is made up of 14 amino acids. Trimming cost V 4 bases and J 4 bases; bases outside gene matches: 6. The CDR3 coding sequence is TGTGCCAGCAGCTCCTTGACAGGGATAGAGACCCAGTACTTC. Its protein product is CASSSLTGIETQYF.

This clonotype has more than one count but fewer than ten. The chain carries TRBV9 and TRBJ2-2, with 9 bases aligning to TRBD2. Germline CDR1 and CDR2: SGDLS and YYNGEE. There are 16 residues in the CDR3. V dropped 2 bases and J dropped 1; count of bases not matched to a gene: 3. Here the CDR3 DNA reads TGTGCCAGCAGCGTGACTAGCGGAGGGAACACCGGGGAGCTGTTTTTT. Encoded protein: CASSVTSGGNTGELFF.

This sequence joins TRBV27 and TRBJ2-7; 9 bases line up with TRBD1. With 6 bases clipped from V and 4 bases from J, the junction kept 13 bases outside the gene matches. The length of the CDR3 is 16 residues. Germline V gene lookup returns CDR1 MNHEY and CDR2 SMNVEV (reference sequence). Here the CDR3 reads CASSRVLGDRAYEQYF. The CDR3 nucleotides read TGTGCCAGCAGCAGAGTTTTGGGGGACAGGGCTTACGAGCAGTACTTC.

This clonotype has more than one count but fewer than ten. This chain links TRBV20-1 with TRBJ1-1, with D possibly TRBD1 on 5 matching bases. With 2 bases removed from V and 4 bases from J, the gap between germline ends came to 14 bases. This CDR3 is built from 14 residues. From germline, CDR1 is DFQATT and CDR2 SNEGSKA (reference sequence). The CDR3 sequence: CSARLGGPRTEAFF. Written as DNA, the CDR3 is TGCAGTGCTAGACTCGGGGGACCTCGCACTGAAGCTTTCTTT.

This clonotype was counted a few times. The chain uses TRBV29-1 and TRBJ2-7, with D tentatively TRBD1 (6 bases). CDR1 SQVTM and CDR2 ANQGSEA come from the germline V gene. There are 13 residues in the CDR3. The ends were cut back, 4 bases at V and 1 base at J, with 11 bases in the middle. The CDR3: CSVVDRFSYEQYF. CDR3 nucleotide sequence: TGCAGCGTTGTCGACAGGTTTTCCTACGAGCAGTACTTC.

In its sample, this clonotype was seen many times. This chain uses TRBV7-2 with TRBJ2-7; D is uncertain. There are 15 residues in the CDR3. The germline V and J ends were trimmed by 3 bases and 4 bases, with 16 bases remaining between them. Germline CDR1 is SGHTA and CDR2 is FQGNSA. This CDR3 is CASSFANSGPYEQYF. The CDR3 DNA follows: TGTGCCAGCAGCTTCGCTAATTCAGGACCTTACGAGCAGTACTTC.

The V gene is TRBV23-1, the J gene TRBJ2-5; TRBD2 agrees at 8 bases. TRBV23-1 is an ORF for which the function is uncertain. Unmatched junction bases numbered 20, after V lost 4 bases and J lost 1 base. The length of the CDR3 is 20 residues. CDR3 protein: CASSPLARGFLAGLQETQYF. CDR3 sequence (DNA): TGCGCCAGCAGTCCTCTGGCTAGGGGGTTCCTAGCGGGCCTCCAAGAGACCCAGTACTTC.

The table lists this clonotype with a few counts. The V and J genes are TRBV3-1 and TRBJ2-4; D possibly uses TRBD1 or TRBD2 (5 bases each). With 3 bases removed from V and 0 bases from J, the gap between germline ends came to 15 bases. The CDR3 has 17 amino acids. The germline gives CDR1 LGHDT, CDR2 YNNKEL (reference sequence). For the CDR3, the DNA is TGTGCCAGCAGCCAGGCTAAAACAGGACTAGCCAAAAACATTCAGTACTTC. Translation gives CASSQAKTGLAKNIQYF.

This clonotype came up a few times. The chain is built from TRBV27 and TRBJ1-2; 9 positions agree with TRBD1. Germline V gene data show CDR1 as MNHEY and CDR2 as SMNVEV (reference sequence). This CDR3 comprises 15 residues. V dropped 5 bases and J dropped 8; count of bases not matched to a gene: 12. The CDR3 region is CASSAGYRGPRGYTF. As DNA, the CDR3 is TGTGCCAGCAGTGCGGGATACAGGGGGCCACGGGGCTACACCTTC.

This clonotype was counted a single time. The gene calls are TRBV18 and TRBJ2-7; 10 bases line up with TRBD2. Germline CDR1 reads KGHSH; CDR2 reads LQKENI. CDR3 length: 18 residues. The V segment lost 3 bases and the J segment 4 bases; nucleotides outside the gene matches: 15. This chain's CDR3 is CASSPNLPSGSTEYEQYF. The DNA for the CDR3 is TGTGCCAGCTCACCGAATCTACCTAGCGGGAGTACGGAATACGAGCAGTACTTC.

This clonotype was seen a handful of times. The V gene is TRBV5-1, the J gene TRBJ2-7, with TRBD2 matching over 10 bases. V was clipped by 6 bases and J by 2 bases; unmatched bases: 5. Germline V lookup: CDR1 SGHRS, CDR2 YFSETQ. The CDR3 extends over 14 amino acids. The CDR3 DNA sequence: TGCGCCAGCAATTTAGCGGGAGGAACCTACGAGCAGTACTTC. It specifies CASNLAGGTYEQYF.

This clonotype was seen a handful of times. The chain has TRBV18 and TRBJ2-1; tentative D call: TRBD1 (6 bases). This CDR3 is 16 amino acids long. Per the germline V gene, CDR1 is KGHSH and CDR2 is LQKENI. V gave up 3 bases and J gave up 4 bases, with 16 bases separating them. The DNA for the CDR3 is TGTGCCAGCTCACCGCGGTCGCGACAGGTATACAATGAGCAGTTCTTC. Translation gives CASSPRSRQVYNEQFF.

The chain employs TRBV5-1 and TRBJ2-1, with D unresolved. Between the trimmed V and J ends, which lost 4 bases and 8 bases, there was a span of 10 bases. The CDR3 length is 12 residues. Germline values: CDR1 SGHRS, CDR2 YFSETQ. The CDR3 sequence is CASSISPHEQFF. The CDR3 DNA is TGCGCCAGCAGCATTAGCCCCCATGAGCAGTTCTTC.

V usage is TRBV12-3 or TRBV12-4 and J usage is TRBJ2-2; possible D gene TRBD1, 6 bases. Trimming took off 4 bases at V and 0 bases at J, with 12 bases between the two ends. The CDR3 has 16 amino acids. The DNA for the CDR3 is TGTGCCAGCAGTTCACAGGGTCTAACGAACACCGGGGAGCTGTTTTTT. It specifies CASSSQGLTNTGELFF.

In this sample, this clonotype turned up a few times. The chain joins TRBV6-2 or TRBV6-3 to TRBJ2-7; 9 nucleotides match TRBD2. The V and J ends lost 4 bases and 4 bases, in that order; junction bases with no gene match: 5. The CDR3 extends over 14 amino acids. Germline loops: CDR1 MNHEY, CDR2 SVGEGT. CDR3 in DNA: TGTGCCAGCAGTTCCTTAGCGGGGGTATACGAGCAGTACTTC. Protein product: CASSSLAGVYEQYF.

The V call is TRBV24-1, the J call TRBJ2-1; 11 nucleotides line up with TRBD2. CDR1 and CDR2 (germline): KGHDR, SFDVKD. V shed 6 bases and J 3 bases; nucleotides not matched to a gene: 3. This CDR3 comprises 15 residues. CDR3 amino acids: CATSPSGRIYNEQFF. The CDR3 region has the DNA TGTGCCACCAGTCCTAGCGGGAGGATCTACAATGAGCAGTTCTTC.

This clonotype has more than one count but fewer than ten. The V and J genes are TRBV6-2 or TRBV6-3 and TRBJ2-1, with 10 bases fitting TRBD2. Germline CDR1 and CDR2: MNHEY and SVGEGT. The CDR3 runs to 16 residues. V was pared by 0 bases and J by 8 bases, with 7 bases of the junction left unmatched. The CDR3 coding sequence is TGTGCCAGCAGTTACTCGGGAAGCGGGAGGGTCCATGAGCAGTTCTTC. The encoded protein is CASSYSGSGRVHEQFF.

This clonotype was seen more than once but under ten times. This chain links TRBV5-1 with TRBJ2-5, with D perhaps matching TRBD1 or TRBD2 (6 bases each). Germline V gene data show CDR1 as SGHRS and CDR2 as YFSETQ. The CDR3 contains 15 residues. V dropped 3 bases and J dropped 4 bases, with 16 bases sitting between them. CDR3 nucleotides: TGCGCCAGCAGCTCTGACGGGGGCGCAGGAGAGACCCAGTACTTC. Its translation is CASSSDGGAGETQYF.

In this sample, this clonotype turned up once. The chain joins TRBV30 to TRBJ2-3; D is unresolved. Germline V gene data show CDR1 as GTSNPN and CDR2 as SVGIG (reference sequence). V lost 5 bases, J lost 2 bases, and 11 bases lay in between. This CDR3 has 13 amino acids. The DNA of the CDR3 is TGTGCCTGGGCCGTACATCTCACAGATACGCAGTATTTT. It codes for CAWAVHLTDTQYF.

V is TRBV7-9 and J is TRBJ2-5, with a possible D match to TRBD1 (5 bases). Germline assignment: CDR1 SEHNR and CDR2 FQNEAQ (reference sequence). V was clipped by 7 bases and J by 3 bases, with 12 bases between them. The CDR3 is 13 amino acids. DNA of the CDR3: TGTGCCAGCACACAGGACGGAAAAGAGACCCAGTACTTC. Its translation is CASTQDGKETQYF. The variable domain in full, with the rest retrieved from reference TRBV7-9 and TRBJ2-5, is DTGVSQNPRHKITKRGQNVTFRCDPISEHNRLYWYRQTLGQGPEFLTYFQNEAQLEKSRLLSDRFSAERPKGSFSTLEIQRTEQGDSAMYLCASTQDGKETQYFGPGTRLLVL.

This chain joins TRBV12-3 or TRBV12-4 and TRBJ2-5; D might be TRBD2 (5 bases). The CDR3 sequence is 15 residues long. The V end was cut by 4 bases, the J end by 2 bases, with 14 bases between. The CDR3 loop reads CASSSLSGVQETQYF. In nucleotides, the CDR3 is TGTGCCAGCAGTTCCCTAAGCGGAGTGCAAGAGACCCAGTACTTC.

The CDR3 loop reads CASSLGWGSDTQYF. The CDR3 coding sequence is TGTGCCAGCAGCTTGGGGTGGGGCTCAGATACGCAGTATTTT. V and J are TRBV5-6 and TRBJ2-3, with D possibly TRBD1 on 5 matching bases. The germline V and J ends were trimmed by 0 bases and 4 bases, with 9 bases remaining between them. The CDR3 sequence is 14 residues long. Germline V gene lookup returns CDR1 SGHDT and CDR2 YYEEEE.

The V gene is TRBV5-1, the J gene TRBJ2-1; D call uncertain. This CDR3 contains 16 residues. Trimming took off 4 bases at V and 4 bases at J, with 18 bases between the two ends. Germline V CDR1 and CDR2: SGHRS, YFSETQ. CDR3 sequence reads: CASSKNRGYGYNEQFF. In nucleotides, the CDR3 is TGCGCCAGCAGCAAGAACCGCGGTTACGGATACAATGAGCAGTTCTTC.

This clonotype was detected a few times. The V gene is TRBV27, the J gene TRBJ2-7; TRBD2 agrees at 7 bases. Looked up from germline, CDR1 is MNHEY and CDR2 is SMNVEV (reference sequence). Losses at the gene ends were 5 bases for V and 2 bases for J; bases not matched to a gene: 9. This CDR3 contains 15 residues. The CDR3 loop is CASSEWGGRTYEQYF. The CDR3 DNA sequence: TGTGCCAGCAGTGAGTGGGGGGGACGGACCTACGAGCAGTACTTC.

This chain uses TRBV14 with TRBJ2-1; TRBD2 aligns across 13 bases. Germline V gives CDR1 SGHDN, CDR2 FVKESK. With 3 bases clipped from V and 12 bases from J, the junction kept 8 bases outside the gene matches. This CDR3 is built from 15 residues. The CDR3 loop reads CASSQGLAGSKGQFF. For the CDR3, the DNA is TGTGCCAGCAGCCAGGGACTAGCGGGGTCTAAAGGGCAGTTCTTC.

This clonotype showed up just a few times. J is TRBJ2-7 and V is TRBV7-6; TRBD1 matches at 8 bases. The junction had 13 bases not matched to a gene; V was cut back by 3 bases and J by 6 bases. This CDR3 is 16 amino acids long. Looked up from germline, CDR1 is SGHVS and CDR2 is FNYEAQ. The CDR3: CASSFSPGQVVGEQYF. DNA of the CDR3: TGTGCCAGCAGCTTCTCCCCGGGACAGGTCGTGGGCGAGCAGTACTTC.

The chain couples TRBV20-1 to TRBJ1-5, with D unresolved. The germline V gene encodes CDR1 DFQATT and CDR2 SNEGSKA (reference sequence). This CDR3 spans 16 amino acids. Trimming pared 4 bases from V and 1 base from J, leaving 17 bases between. CDR3 sequence: CSATELKDGSNQPQHF. CDR3 DNA sequence: TGCAGTGCTACAGAACTAAAGGACGGAAGCAATCAGCCCCAGCATTTT.